The 8 T cell receptor beta chains given below trace back to one sample, sequenced in a study of T cells after yellow fever vaccination. TCRdb ran MiXCR on the 5' RACE reads and lists one entry per CDR3 protein. The table records around 530,000 distinct CDR3 sequences, 17% of them present only once. Sequencing used PBMCs, obtained 5 days after the first yellow fever vaccination. Source of these receptors: a man younger than 35 who received the YFV17D yellow fever vaccine.

The chain carries TRBV2 and TRBJ1-1, with 8 bases that match TRBD1. In germline, CDR1 is SNHLY, CDR2 FYNNEI. This CDR3 has 12 residues. The V gene end was trimmed by 6 bases and the J gene end by 4 bases; junction bases not matched to a gene: 1. For the CDR3, the DNA is TGTGCCAGCAGGGGGACAGGCACTGAAGCTTTCTTT. Translation: CASRGTGTEAFF. Full variable domain (rest looked up from reference TRBV2 and TRBJ1-1): EPEVTQTPSHQVTQMGQEVILRCVPISNHLYFYWYRQILGQKVEFLVSFYNNEISEKSEIFDDQFSVERPDGSNFTLKIRSTKLEDSAMYFCASRGTGTEAFFGQGTRLTVV.

This clonotype came up a few times. The V call is TRBV15, the J call TRBJ2-7, with no clear D. Looked up from germline, CDR1 is LNHNV and CDR2 is YYDKDF (reference sequence). The CDR3 is 15 amino acids. The ends were cut back, 5 bases at V and 0 bases at J, with 14 bases in the middle. The CDR3 spells CATSSRTFSSYEQYV. The CDR3 nucleotides read TGTGCCACCAGCTCCCGGACGTTCAGCTCCTACGAGCAGTACGTC.

The chain links TRBV28 to TRBJ2-7; weak D call: TRBD1 (5 bases). CDR3 size: 13 residues. From germline, CDR1 is MDHEN and CDR2 SYDVKM. V was clipped by 6 bases and J by 5 bases, with 14 bases between them. In nucleotides, the CDR3 is TGTGCCAGCAGAGATCAGACAGTCAACGAGCAGTACGTC. It encodes CASRDQTVNEQYV.

The chain employs TRBV6-5 and TRBJ2-5, with TRBD2 matching 8 bases. V lost 4 bases to trimming and J lost 7 bases; unmatched junction nucleotides: 8. CDR1 and CDR2 from the germline V gene are MNHEY and SVGAGI. CDR3 length: 14 amino acids. The CDR3 reads CASSSKRGLGTQYF. CDR3 DNA: TGTGCCAGCAGTTCCAAGCGGGGACTAGGGACCCAGTACTTC.

This clonotype was counted a few times. This chain links TRBV5-1 with TRBJ2-5; 8 bases agree with TRBD1. The CDR3 loop spans 16 amino acids. Germline V gives CDR1 SGHRS, CDR2 YFSETQ. The V gene end was trimmed by 0 bases and the J gene end by 1 base; junction bases not matched to a gene: 5. The CDR3 DNA follows: TGCGCCAGCAGCTTGGGGGCAGGGGGCTTCCAAGAGACCCAGTACTTC. It specifies CASSLGAGGFQETQYF. Looking up the rest from reference TRBV5-1 and TRBJ2-5 gives the full variable domain: KAGVTQTPRYLIKTRGQQVTLSCSPISGHRSVSWYQQTPGQGLQFLFEYFSETQRNKGNFPGRFSGRQFSNSRSEMNVSTLELGDSALYLCASSLGAGGFQETQYFGPGTRLLVL.

This clonotype came up many times. The chain links TRBV6-9 to TRBJ2-3; D might be TRBD1 (5 bases). The CDR3 sequence is 14 residues long. Trimming removed 8 bases from V and 0 bases from J, with 12 bases in between. Germline CDR1 is MNHGY and CDR2 is SVAAGI. The CDR3 sequence is CASFGNRSTDTQYF. CDR3 nucleotide sequence: TGTGCCAGCTTTGGAAACAGGAGCACAGATACGCAGTATTTT.

In the case of this clonotype: One junction end disagrees with the germline gene, perhaps due to a read error. V usage is TRBV28 and J usage is TRBJ2-3; 7 bases line up with TRBD1. This CDR3 contains 17 residues. Germline V lookup: CDR1 MDHEN, CDR2 SYDVKM. The CDR3 spells CASSLIAAGGSTDAQYF. The DNA for the CDR3 is TGTGCCAGCAGTTTGATCGCCGCAGGGGGTTCCACAGATGCGCAGTATTTT.

The V and J genes are TRBV24-1 and TRBJ2-2; no clear D gene. Germline V CDR1 and CDR2: KGHDR, SFDVKD. The CDR3 is 15 residues long. The ends were cut back, 0 bases at V and 3 bases at J, with 7 bases in the middle. This chain's CDR3 is CATSDLHRDTGELFF. DNA of the CDR3: TGTGCCACCAGTGATTTGCACCGGGACACCGGGGAGCTGTTTTTT.